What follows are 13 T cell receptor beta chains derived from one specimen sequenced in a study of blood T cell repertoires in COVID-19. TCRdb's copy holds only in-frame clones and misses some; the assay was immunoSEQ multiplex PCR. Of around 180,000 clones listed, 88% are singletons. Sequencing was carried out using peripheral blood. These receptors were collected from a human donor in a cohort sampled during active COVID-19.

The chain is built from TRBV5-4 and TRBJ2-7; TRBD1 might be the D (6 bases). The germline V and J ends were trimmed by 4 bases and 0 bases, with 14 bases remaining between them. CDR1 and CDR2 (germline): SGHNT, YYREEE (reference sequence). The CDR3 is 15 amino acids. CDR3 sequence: CASSPTRQASYEQYF. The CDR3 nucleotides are TGTGCCAGCAGCCCAACCAGACAGGCCTCCTACGAGCAGTACTTC.

DNA for the CDR3: TGCAGCGTTGTGAAGGACAGGGGCTACGAGCAGTACTTC. Its protein product is CSVVKDRGYEQYF. This chain connects TRBV29-1 to TRBJ2-7; the match to TRBD1 covers 9 bases. This CDR3 contains 13 residues. CDR1 and CDR2 (germline): SQVTM, ANQGSEA. J gave up 3 bases and V 4 bases, and 4 bases lay outside the gene matches.

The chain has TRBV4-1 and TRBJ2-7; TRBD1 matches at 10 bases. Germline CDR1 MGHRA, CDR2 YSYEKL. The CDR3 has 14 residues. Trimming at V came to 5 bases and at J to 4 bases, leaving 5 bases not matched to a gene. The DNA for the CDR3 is TGCGCCAGCAGCACTGGGACAGGGGTATACGAGCAGTACTTC. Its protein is CASSTGTGVYEQYF.

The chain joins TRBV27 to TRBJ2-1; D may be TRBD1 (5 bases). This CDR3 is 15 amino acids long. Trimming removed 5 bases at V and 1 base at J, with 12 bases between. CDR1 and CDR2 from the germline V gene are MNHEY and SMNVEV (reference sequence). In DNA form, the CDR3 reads TGTGCCAGCAGTCCCGGCCAGGGTTCCTACAATGAGCAGTTCTTC. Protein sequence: CASSPGQGSYNEQFF.

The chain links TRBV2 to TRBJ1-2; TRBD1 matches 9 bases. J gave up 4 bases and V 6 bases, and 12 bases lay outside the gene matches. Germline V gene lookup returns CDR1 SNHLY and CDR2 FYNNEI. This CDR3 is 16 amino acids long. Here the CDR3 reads CASRTQQGASLYGYTF. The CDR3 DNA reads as TGTGCCAGCAGGACTCAACAGGGGGCGAGTCTCTATGGCTACACCTTC.

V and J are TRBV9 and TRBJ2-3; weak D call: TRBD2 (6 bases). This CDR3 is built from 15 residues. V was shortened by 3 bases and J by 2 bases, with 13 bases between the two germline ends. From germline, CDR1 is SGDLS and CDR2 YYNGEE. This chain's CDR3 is CASSDYSGNTDTQYF. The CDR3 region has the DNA TGTGCCAGCAGCGACTATAGCGGAAACACAGATACGCAGTATTTT.

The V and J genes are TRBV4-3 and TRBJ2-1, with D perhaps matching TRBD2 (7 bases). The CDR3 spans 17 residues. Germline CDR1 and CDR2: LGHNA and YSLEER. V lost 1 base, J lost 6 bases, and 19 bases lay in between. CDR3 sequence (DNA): TGCGCCAGCAGCCAAGGCGTGGTGGGGGGGCCAAGCAATGAGCAGTTCTTC. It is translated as CASSQGVVGGPSNEQFF.

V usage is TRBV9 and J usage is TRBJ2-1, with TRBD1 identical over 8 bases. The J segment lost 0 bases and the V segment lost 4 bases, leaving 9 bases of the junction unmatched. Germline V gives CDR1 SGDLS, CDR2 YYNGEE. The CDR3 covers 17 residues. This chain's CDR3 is CASSPDHRGYSYNEQFF. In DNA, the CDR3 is TGTGCCAGCAGCCCAGACCACAGGGGGTACTCCTACAATGAGCAGTTCTTC.

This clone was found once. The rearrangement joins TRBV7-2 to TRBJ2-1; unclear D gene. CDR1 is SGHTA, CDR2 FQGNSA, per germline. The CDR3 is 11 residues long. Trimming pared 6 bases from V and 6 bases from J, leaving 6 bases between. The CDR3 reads CASSQINEQFF. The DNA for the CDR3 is TGTGCCAGCAGTCAAATCAATGAGCAGTTCTTC.

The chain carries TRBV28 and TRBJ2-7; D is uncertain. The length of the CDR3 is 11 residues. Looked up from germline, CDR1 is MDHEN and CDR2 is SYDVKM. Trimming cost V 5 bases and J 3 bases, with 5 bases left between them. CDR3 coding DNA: TGTGCCAGCAGTACAAACTACGAGCAGTACTTC. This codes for CASSTNYEQYF.

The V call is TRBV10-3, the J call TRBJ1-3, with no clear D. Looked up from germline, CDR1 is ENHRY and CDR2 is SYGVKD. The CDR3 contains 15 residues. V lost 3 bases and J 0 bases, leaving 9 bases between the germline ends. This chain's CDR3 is CAISDEKSSGNTIYF. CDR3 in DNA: TGTGCCATCAGTGACGAAAAGAGCTCTGGAAACACCATATATTTT.

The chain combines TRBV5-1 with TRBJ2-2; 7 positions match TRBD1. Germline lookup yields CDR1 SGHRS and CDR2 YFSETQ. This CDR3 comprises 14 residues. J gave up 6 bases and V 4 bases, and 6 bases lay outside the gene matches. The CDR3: CASSGTVVAGELFF. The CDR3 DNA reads TGCGCCAGCAGCGGGACAGTTGTCGCCGGGGAGCTGTTTTTT.

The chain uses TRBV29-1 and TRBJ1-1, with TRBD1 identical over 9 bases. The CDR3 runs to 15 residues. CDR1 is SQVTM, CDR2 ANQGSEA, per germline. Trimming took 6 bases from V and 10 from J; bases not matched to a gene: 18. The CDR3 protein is CSVGTGIGGENGAFF. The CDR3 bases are TGCAGCGTCGGGACAGGGATCGGGGGTGAAAATGGAGCTTTCTTT.